The T cell receptor (beta chain) under discussion was sequenced for a study of T-cell memory formation after mild COVID-19. Findings and limits, study-wide: Some clones that responded were present in memory (sampled pre-infection), which suggests cross-reactive memory joined. Contracting clones localized mainly to CM and EM when CD4+ and mainly to EMRA when CD8+.

Comment on this clonotype: Its matching antigen is unknown.

Trimming shortened V by 3 bases and J by 4 bases, and 7 bases separated the two germline ends. Germline V lookup: CDR1 SGHVS, CDR2 FNYEAQ. The CDR3 spans 13 residues. TCR alpha and TCR beta cDNA libraries carrying sample barcodes and UMIs came from 5'RACE with constant-segment primers. One entry per CDR3 protein results from TCRdb running MiXCR on the 5' RACE reads. There are 250,000 to 400,000 distinct CDR3 sequences in the sample; roughly an eighth occur only once, and around 20% lies in the top ten. The sample was PBMCs or a T cell subset sorted from them (not recorded which). The genes are TRBV7-6 and TRBJ1-5; the D is unclear. The clonotype originates from a man younger than 35 who had mild COVID-19 (a few samples of this study predate the infection). Cell type and time point are not known. Written as DNA, the CDR3 is TGTGCCAGCAGCTTGCTCGAAAATCAGCCCCAGCATTTT. Encoded protein: CASSLLENQPQHF. The complete variable domain, with remaining parts taken from reference TRBV7-6 and TRBJ1-5, reads GAGVSQSPRYKVTKRGQDVALRCDPISGHVSLYWYRQALGQGPEFLTYFNYEAQQDKSGLPNDRFSAERPEGSISTLTIQRTEQRDSAMYRCASSLLENQPQHFGDGTRLSIL.